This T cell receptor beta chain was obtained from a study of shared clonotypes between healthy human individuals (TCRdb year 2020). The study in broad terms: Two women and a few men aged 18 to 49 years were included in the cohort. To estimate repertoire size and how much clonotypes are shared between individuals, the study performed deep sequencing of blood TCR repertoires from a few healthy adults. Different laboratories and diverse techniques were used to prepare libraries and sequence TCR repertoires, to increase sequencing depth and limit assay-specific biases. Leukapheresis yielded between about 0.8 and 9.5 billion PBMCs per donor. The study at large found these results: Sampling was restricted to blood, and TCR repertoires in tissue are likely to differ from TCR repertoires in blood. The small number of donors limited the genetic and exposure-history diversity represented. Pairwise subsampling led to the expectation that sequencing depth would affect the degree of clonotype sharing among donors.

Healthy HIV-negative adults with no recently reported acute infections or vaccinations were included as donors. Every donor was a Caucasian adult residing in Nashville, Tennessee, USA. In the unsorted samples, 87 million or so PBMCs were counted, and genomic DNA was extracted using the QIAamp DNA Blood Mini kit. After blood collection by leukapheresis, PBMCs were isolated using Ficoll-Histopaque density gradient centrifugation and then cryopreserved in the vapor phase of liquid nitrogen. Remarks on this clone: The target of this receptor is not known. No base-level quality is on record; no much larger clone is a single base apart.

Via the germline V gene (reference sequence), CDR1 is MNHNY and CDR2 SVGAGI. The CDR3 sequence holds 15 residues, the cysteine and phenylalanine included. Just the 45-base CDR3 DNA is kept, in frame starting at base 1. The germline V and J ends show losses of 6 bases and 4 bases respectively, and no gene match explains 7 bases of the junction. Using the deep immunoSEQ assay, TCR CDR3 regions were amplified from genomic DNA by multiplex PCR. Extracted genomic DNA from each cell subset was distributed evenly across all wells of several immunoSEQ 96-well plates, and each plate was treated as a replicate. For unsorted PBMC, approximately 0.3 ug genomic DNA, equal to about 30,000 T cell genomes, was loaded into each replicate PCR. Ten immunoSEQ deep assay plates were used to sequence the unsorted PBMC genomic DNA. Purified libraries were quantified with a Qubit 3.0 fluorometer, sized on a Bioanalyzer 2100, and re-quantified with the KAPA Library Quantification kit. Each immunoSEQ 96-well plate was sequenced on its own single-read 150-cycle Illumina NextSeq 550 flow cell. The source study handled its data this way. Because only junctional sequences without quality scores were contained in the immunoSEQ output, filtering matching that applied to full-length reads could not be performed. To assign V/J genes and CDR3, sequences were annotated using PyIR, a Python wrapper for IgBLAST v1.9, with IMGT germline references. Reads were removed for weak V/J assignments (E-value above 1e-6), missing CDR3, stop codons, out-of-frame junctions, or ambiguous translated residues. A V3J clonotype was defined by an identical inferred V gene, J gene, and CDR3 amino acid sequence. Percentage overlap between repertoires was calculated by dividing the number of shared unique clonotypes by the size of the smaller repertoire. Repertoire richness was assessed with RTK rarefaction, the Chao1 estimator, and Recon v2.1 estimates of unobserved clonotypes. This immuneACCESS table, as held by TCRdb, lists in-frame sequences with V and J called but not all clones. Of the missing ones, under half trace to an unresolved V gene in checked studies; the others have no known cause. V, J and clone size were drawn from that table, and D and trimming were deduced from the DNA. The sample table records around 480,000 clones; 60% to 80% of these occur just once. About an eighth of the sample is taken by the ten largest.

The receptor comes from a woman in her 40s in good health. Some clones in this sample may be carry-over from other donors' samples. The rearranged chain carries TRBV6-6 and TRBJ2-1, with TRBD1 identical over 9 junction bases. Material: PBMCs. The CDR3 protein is CASSLGQGLYNEQFF. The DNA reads TGTGCCAGCAGCTTGGGACAGGGACTATACAATGAGCAGTTCTTC.